Shown below are 13 T cell receptor beta chains from a single sample sequenced in a study of monozygotic twins with inflammatory bowel disease. TCRdb reanalyzed the 5' RACE reads, giving one entry per CDR3 protein sequence and no DNA. Its table records about 160,000 distinct CDR3 sequences. The sample consisted of blood. The receptors were sampled from a human donor with ulcerative colitis or Crohn's disease, or a healthy co-twin of an affected twin (not recorded which).

The chain is built from TRBV5-1 and TRBJ1-3; with no DNA, the TCRdb D assignment of TRBD1 cannot be verified. CDR1 SGHRS and CDR2 YFSETQ come from the germline V gene. This CDR3 is built from 15 residues. CDR3 loop: CASSLDRGHGNTIYF.

This chain connects TRBV12-3 or TRBV12-4 to TRBJ2-5. The CDR3 length is 14 residues. Here the CDR3 reads CASSLRSSGETQYF.

V and J are TRBV7-3 and TRBJ2-1; there is no DNA to check the TCRdb D call of TRBD1. CDR1 is SGHTA, CDR2 FQGTGA, per germline. There are 14 residues in the CDR3. This chain's CDR3 is CASSQTGVNNEQFF.

V and J are TRBV12-3 or TRBV12-4 and TRBJ1-1; TCRdb picks TRBD1, but there is no DNA to check that call. The CDR3 runs 13 residues. The CDR3 sequence is CASSPGQVPEAFF.

V is TRBV11-3 and J is TRBJ2-7. CDR3 length equals 15 residues. Germline V gene lookup returns CDR1 SGHNT and CDR2 YENEEA. CDR3 residues: CASSPYSGSLNEQYF.

The CDR3 here is CASSLGGGSPWANVLTF. The chain combines TRBV5-6 with TRBJ2-6; TCRdb selects TRBD1, and the lack of DNA leaves this call unchecked. The CDR3 extends over 17 amino acids. In germline, CDR1 is SGHDT, CDR2 YYEEEE.

This sequence joins TRBV6-2 or TRBV6-3 and TRBJ1-5. Per the germline V gene, CDR1 is MNHEY and CDR2 is SVGEGT. CDR3 length equals 13 residues. The chain's CDR3 is CASSNSGNQPQHF.

J is TRBJ2-3 and V is TRBV7-3; TCRdb's assignment of TRBD2 cannot be checked, as there is no DNA. CDR3 length: 14 amino acids. Germline V lookup: CDR1 SGHTA, CDR2 FQGTGA. CDR3: CASSTTSGTDTQYF.

The rearrangement joins TRBV20-1 to TRBJ2-3; the D call from TCRdb, TRBD1, cannot be confirmed without DNA. CDR3 size: 15 residues. Germline-derived CDR1 and CDR2 are DFQATT and SNEGSKA (reference sequence). The CDR3: CSARDTGMSTDTQYF.

The chain has TRBV5-1 and TRBJ2-7; TCRdb lists TRBD2, though no DNA is available to test this call. The CDR3 is 14 residues long. The V gene's germline CDR1 is SGHRS and CDR2 YFSETQ. The CDR3 sequence is CARARGRTAYEQYF.

This chain uses TRBV12-3 or TRBV12-4 with TRBJ2-3; TCRdb's D call, TRBD1, is unchecked because there is no DNA. The CDR3 totals 15 residues. The CDR3 here is CASSLALGGTDTQYF.

V is TRBV5-1 and J is TRBJ2-1; TCRdb selects TRBD1, and the lack of DNA leaves this call unchecked. The germline V gene encodes CDR1 SGHRS and CDR2 YFSETQ. CDR3 size: 16 residues. Here the CDR3 reads CASSLAGVGVGNEQFF.

V and J are TRBV20-1 and TRBJ2-7; the TRBD2 assignment by TCRdb is unverifiable without DNA. Germline CDR1 and CDR2: DFQATT and SNEGSKA (reference sequence). This CDR3 contains 13 residues. The CDR3 loop is CSADRTSGYEQYF.